A selection of T cell receptor beta chains follows, all from one sample in a study of somatic mutations in cytotoxic T cells in rheumatoid arthritis. TCRdb keeps only in-frame clones here, not all; method: immunoSEQ multiplex PCR. The table includes roughly 9,400 clones, about 71% detected once. Sequencing was done on a sample of CD8+ T cells sorted from blood. The receptor source for this set is a woman between 45 and 65 years old in good health. CDR3s include the opening cysteine and the closing phenylalanine or tryptophan. D genes are given only for firm matches. Part of the rows lack a size; the others show once, few, many or a class for expanded clones.

CDR3nt: TGCGCCAGCAGCCAAGACGTAGCGGGAGTCTACAATGAGCAGTTCTTC; CDR3aa: CASSQDVAGVYNEQFF; d_gene: TRBD2; abundance: -; v_gene: TRBV4-3; len: 16; j_gene: TRBJ2-1
CDR3nt: TGTGCCAGCAGTTTATCCGGGACATCAGAGCGAGTAGGTGACTATGGCTACACCTTC; CDR3aa: CASSLSGTSERVGDYGYTF; d_gene: -; abundance: -; v_gene: TRBV28; len: 19; j_gene: TRBJ1-2
CDR3nt: TGTGCCAGCAGTGGAGACATGATGAGACCCTCGAACACTGAAGCTTTCTTT; CDR3aa: CASSGDMMRPSNTEAFF; d_gene: -; abundance: -; v_gene: TRBV2; len: 17; j_gene: TRBJ1-1
CDR3nt: TGTGCCAGCAGCTTAGGAGGAACCTACGAGCAGTACTTC; CDR3aa: CASSLGGTYEQYF; d_gene: -; abundance: -; v_gene: TRBV11-2; len: 13; j_gene: TRBJ2-7
CDR3nt: TGTGCCAGTATCGGACAGGGGAGTATCGAGCAGTACTTC; CDR3aa: CASIGQGSIEQYF; d_gene: TRBD1; abundance: few; v_gene: TRBV19; len: 13; j_gene: TRBJ2-7
CDR3nt: TGTGCCAGCAGCTTGGGGACAGGGGGCTACTATGGCTACACCTTC; CDR3aa: CASSLGTGGYYGYTF; d_gene: TRBD1; abundance: -; v_gene: TRBV5-6; len: 15; j_gene: TRBJ1-2
CDR3nt: TGTGCCAGTCGGACAGGGTATAGCAATCAGCCCCAGCATTTT; CDR3aa: CASRTGYSNQPQHF; d_gene: TRBD1; abundance: once; v_gene: TRBV19; len: 14; j_gene: TRBJ1-5
CDR3nt: TGTGCCAGCAGCCGAAGCGATATTAGCAATCAGCCCCAGCATTTT; CDR3aa: CASSRSDISNQPQHF; d_gene: -; abundance: -; v_gene: TRBV27; len: 15; j_gene: TRBJ1-5
CDR3nt: TGTGCCACGAACTTGTTAAAGAACACTGAAGCTTTCTTT; CDR3aa: CATNLLKNTEAFF; d_gene: -; abundance: -; v_gene: TRBV28; len: 13; j_gene: TRBJ1-1
CDR3nt: TGTGCCAGCAGCTTGGAACGGGACAACACAGATACGCAGTATTTT; CDR3aa: CASSLERDNTDTQYF; d_gene: -; abundance: -; v_gene: TRBV5-6; len: 15; j_gene: TRBJ2-3
CDR3nt: TGTGCCAGCAGCTTGACAGGGACGACGGAAGCTTTCTTT; CDR3aa: CASSLTGTTEAFF; d_gene: TRBD1; abundance: -; v_gene: TRBV7-3; len: 13; j_gene: TRBJ1-1
CDR3nt: TGTGCCAGCAGCTTAGCAGAGGATACGCAGTATTTT; CDR3aa: CASSLAEDTQYF; d_gene: -; abundance: -; v_gene: TRBV11-1; len: 12; j_gene: TRBJ2-3
CDR3nt: TGTGCCAGCAGTTTTAGCGGGGTAGGGCGGGAGCAGTTCTTC; CDR3aa: CASSFSGVGREQFF; d_gene: TRBD2; abundance: -; v_gene: TRBV27; len: 14; j_gene: TRBJ2-1
CDR3nt: TGCGCCAGCAGCCAAGATCTCCGGGGGGGAAACTATGGCTACACCTTC; CDR3aa: CASSQDLRGGNYGYTF; d_gene: -; abundance: -; v_gene: TRBV4-3; len: 16; j_gene: TRBJ1-2
CDR3nt: TGTGCCAGCAGTTACCAGGGCTATAGCAATCAGCCCCAGCATTTT; CDR3aa: CASSYQGYSNQPQHF; d_gene: -; abundance: -; v_gene: TRBV5-8; len: 15; j_gene: TRBJ1-5
CDR3nt: TGTGCCAGCAGTCCGCTAGCGGGTTACAATGAGCAGTTCTTC; CDR3aa: CASSPLAGYNEQFF; d_gene: TRBD2; abundance: -; v_gene: TRBV27; len: 14; j_gene: TRBJ2-1
CDR3nt: TGTGCCAGCAGCTTGGAAACTAATACGCAGTATTTT; CDR3aa: CASSLETNTQYF; d_gene: -; abundance: -; v_gene: TRBV5-4; len: 12; j_gene: TRBJ2-3
CDR3nt: TGTGCCAGCGGTGGAGGACTCGCGGCTAGTGAAAAACTGTTTTTT; CDR3aa: CASGGGLAASEKLFF; d_gene: -; abundance: -; v_gene: TRBV2; len: 15; j_gene: TRBJ1-4
CDR3nt: TGTGCCAGTAGCAGGGCCGTCAATTCACCCCTCCACTTT; CDR3aa: CASSRAVNSPLHF; d_gene: -; abundance: -; v_gene: TRBV19; len: 13; j_gene: TRBJ1-6
CDR3nt: TGTGCCGGACTTCCGGGACAGGCTGAAAAACTGTTTTTT; CDR3aa: CAGLPGQAEKLFF; d_gene: TRBD1; abundance: -; v_gene: TRBV2; len: 13; j_gene: TRBJ1-4
CDR3nt: TGCGCCAGCAGCCCCCTCGAGGCGATGAATGAGCAGTTCTTC; CDR3aa: CASSPLEAMNEQFF; d_gene: -; abundance: medium-sized; v_gene: TRBV4-1; len: 14; j_gene: TRBJ2-1
CDR3nt: TGTGCCACCAGCAGGGATACAGGGGGGAACACTGAAGCTTTCTTT; CDR3aa: CATSRDTGGNTEAFF; d_gene: TRBD1; abundance: -; v_gene: TRBV15; len: 15; j_gene: TRBJ1-1
CDR3nt: TGTGCCAGCAGTGAACGAGACACTCTGTCCTATAATTCACCCCTCCACTTT; CDR3aa: CASSERDTLSYNSPLHF; d_gene: -; abundance: -; v_gene: TRBV6-1; len: 17; j_gene: TRBJ1-6
CDR3nt: TGTGCCAGCAGGGGTACAGGCGCCTCTTCACCCCTCCACTTT; CDR3aa: CASRGTGASSPLHF; d_gene: -; abundance: -; v_gene: TRBV27; len: 14; j_gene: TRBJ1-6
CDR3nt: TGTGCCAGCAGCTCCCTCATCCTAATGAGCACAGATACGCAGTATTTT; CDR3aa: CASSSLILMSTDTQYF; d_gene: -; abundance: -; v_gene: TRBV7-2; len: 16; j_gene: TRBJ2-3
CDR3nt: TGTGCCAGCAGTGACTGGGGGGTTCGTAATTCACCCCTCCACTTT; CDR3aa: CASSDWGVRNSPLHF; d_gene: -; abundance: few; v_gene: TRBV2; len: 15; j_gene: TRBJ1-6
CDR3nt: TGCGCCAGCAGACCTAGTGGTCCACAAGAGACCCAGTACTTC; CDR3aa: CASRPSGPQETQYF; d_gene: -; abundance: -; v_gene: TRBV5-1; len: 14; j_gene: TRBJ2-5
CDR3nt: TGTGCCAGCAGTCAACCAGAATTTCGGGACTACGAGCAGTACTTC; CDR3aa: CASSQPEFRDYEQYF; d_gene: -; abundance: once; v_gene: TRBV28; len: 15; j_gene: TRBJ2-7
CDR3nt: TGTGCCAGCAGCTTAGTCCAGGGTAACAATGAGCAGTTCTTC; CDR3aa: CASSLVQGNNEQFF; d_gene: -; abundance: -; v_gene: TRBV7-8; len: 14; j_gene: TRBJ2-1
CDR3nt: TGTGCCAGCAGCTCGCGACAGGTGGCTTTCAATGAGCAGTTCTTC; CDR3aa: CASSSRQVAFNEQFF; d_gene: -; abundance: once; v_gene: TRBV7-8; len: 15; j_gene: TRBJ2-1
CDR3nt: TGTGCCAGCAGCACTACTGGCGGGGGGGCCTGGGTCAATGAGCAGTTCTTC; CDR3aa: CASSTTGGGAWVNEQFF; d_gene: TRBD2; abundance: -; v_gene: TRBV7-9; len: 17; j_gene: TRBJ2-1
CDR3nt: TGTGCCAGCAGCCACAGGGGGACCGGTGAGCCGTTTTTT; CDR3aa: CASSHRGTGEPFF; d_gene: TRBD1; abundance: -; v_gene: TRBV28; len: 13; j_gene: TRBJ2-2
CDR3nt: TGCGCCAGCAGCCAAACCAGGGGGATGAACAATGAGCAGTTCTTC; CDR3aa: CASSQTRGMNNEQFF; d_gene: TRBD1; abundance: -; v_gene: TRBV4-3; len: 15; j_gene: TRBJ2-1
CDR3nt: TGTGCCAGTAGTTTACGGACAGGGGGGGTCCAAGAGACCCAGTACTTC; CDR3aa: CASSLRTGGVQETQYF; d_gene: TRBD1; abundance: once; v_gene: TRBV19; len: 16; j_gene: TRBJ2-5
CDR3nt: TGTGCCAGCAGCTTGGGGAAGGGAGTATACAATGAGCAGTTCTTC; CDR3aa: CASSLGKGVYNEQFF; d_gene: -; abundance: -; v_gene: TRBV5-6; len: 15; j_gene: TRBJ2-1
CDR3nt: TGTGCCAGCACCACGGGGGCGTTGGGACAGGGCAACTTC; CDR3aa: CASTTGALGQGNF; d_gene: TRBD1; abundance: -; v_gene: TRBV11-2; len: 13; j_gene: TRBJ2-7
CDR3nt: TGTGCCAGCAGCTTGGTACAGGGGTTACAGCCCCAGCATTTT; CDR3aa: CASSLVQGLQPQHF; d_gene: TRBD1; abundance: -; v_gene: TRBV5-8; len: 14; j_gene: TRBJ1-5
CDR3nt: TGTGCCAGCAGCCAACGGGCGGGACAGGGGGTTTTCTACGAGCAGTACTTC; CDR3aa: CASSQRAGQGVFYEQYF; d_gene: TRBD1; abundance: -; v_gene: TRBV14; len: 17; j_gene: TRBJ2-7
CDR3nt: TGTGCCAGCAGTCGTATAGCGGGGGGGCTATTCAATGAGCAGTTCTTC; CDR3aa: CASSRIAGGLFNEQFF; d_gene: TRBD2; abundance: -; v_gene: TRBV27; len: 16; j_gene: TRBJ2-1
CDR3nt: TGTGCCATCAGTGAAGGACTAGCGGGGGGGCTTGGAAGGAATGAGCAGTTCTTC; CDR3aa: CAISEGLAGGLGRNEQFF; d_gene: TRBD2; abundance: -; v_gene: TRBV10-3; len: 18; j_gene: TRBJ2-1
CDR3nt: TGTGCCAGCAGTCCTCGACAGGGAGAATTAATGAAAAGGCCTGGAGAAAAACTGTTTTTT; CDR3aa: CASSPRQGELMKRPGEKLFF; d_gene: TRBD1; abundance: -; v_gene: TRBV28; len: 20; j_gene: TRBJ1-4
CDR3nt: TGTGCCAGCAGTTTAATGCCAGGGGTTTACACTGAAGCTTTCTTT; CDR3aa: CASSLMPGVYTEAFF; d_gene: -; abundance: -; v_gene: TRBV28; len: 15; j_gene: TRBJ1-1
CDR3nt: TGTGCCAGCAGAGAGGGATTGCAGCCCCAGCATTTT; CDR3aa: CASREGLQPQHF; d_gene: -; abundance: -; v_gene: TRBV6-1; len: 12; j_gene: TRBJ1-5
CDR3nt: TGTGCCAGCAGTTTAGGTAGCGGGGTGGTATCCTACAATGAGCAGTTCTTC; CDR3aa: CASSLGSGVVSYNEQFF; d_gene: TRBD2; abundance: -; v_gene: TRBV27; len: 17; j_gene: TRBJ2-1
CDR3nt: TGCGCCAGCAGCCAAGATCGGACAGGGGGCTACGAGCAGTACTTC; CDR3aa: CASSQDRTGGYEQYF; d_gene: TRBD1; abundance: -; v_gene: TRBV4-3; len: 15; j_gene: TRBJ2-7
CDR3nt: TGTGCCAGCATCCCTGTGGCGCAGGGCCCAGGAAACACCATATATTTT; CDR3aa: CASIPVAQGPGNTIYF; d_gene: -; abundance: -; v_gene: TRBV7-9; len: 16; j_gene: TRBJ1-3
CDR3nt: TGTGCCAGCAGCTCTACAGGGAACACTGAAGCTTTCTTT; CDR3aa: CASSSTGNTEAFF; d_gene: -; abundance: -; v_gene: TRBV6-1; len: 13; j_gene: TRBJ1-1
CDR3nt: TGTGCCAGCAGTCCATGGGGCGGGGGGCTATACAATGAGCAGTTCTTC; CDR3aa: CASSPWGGGLYNEQFF; d_gene: TRBD2; abundance: -; v_gene: TRBV27; len: 16; j_gene: TRBJ2-1
CDR3nt: TGCGCCAGCAGCCAAGGGACTCCATCCTACGAGCAGTACTTC; CDR3aa: CASSQGTPSYEQYF; d_gene: -; abundance: -; v_gene: TRBV4-3; len: 14; j_gene: TRBJ2-7
CDR3nt: TGTGCCAGCAGCTGGGGACAGGACTATGGCTACACCTTC; CDR3aa: CASSWGQDYGYTF; d_gene: TRBD1; abundance: -; v_gene: TRBV7-8; len: 13; j_gene: TRBJ1-2
CDR3nt: TGTGCCAGCAGCGTAGTCGGGGGGGGGTTGGATGAGCAGTTCTTC; CDR3aa: CASSVVGGGLDEQFF; d_gene: TRBD2; abundance: -; v_gene: TRBV9; len: 15; j_gene: TRBJ2-1
CDR3nt: TGTGCCACCAGCAGAGAAGAGGGGGCACGGGGTGGCTACACCTTC; CDR3aa: CATSREEGARGGYTF; d_gene: TRBD1; abundance: -; v_gene: TRBV15; len: 15; j_gene: TRBJ1-2
CDR3nt: TGCGCCAGCAGCCAAGGCCCCCGTTCGGGCTATGGCTACACCTTC; CDR3aa: CASSQGPRSGYGYTF; d_gene: -; abundance: -; v_gene: TRBV4-1; len: 15; j_gene: TRBJ1-2
CDR3nt: TGTGCCAGCAGTCCGCTAGCGGGGGGTTACAATGAGCAGTTCTTC; CDR3aa: CASSPLAGGYNEQFF; d_gene: TRBD2; abundance: -; v_gene: TRBV7-3; len: 15; j_gene: TRBJ2-1
CDR3nt: TGTGCCAGCAGCATTAGCGGGGGACCTTTGAATGAGCAGTTCTTC; CDR3aa: CASSISGGPLNEQFF; d_gene: TRBD2; abundance: -; v_gene: TRBV11-1; len: 15; j_gene: TRBJ2-1
CDR3nt: TGTGCCAGCAGCCCCCGGACAGCTTACACTGAAGCTTTCTTT; CDR3aa: CASSPRTAYTEAFF; d_gene: -; abundance: once; v_gene: TRBV9; len: 14; j_gene: TRBJ1-1
CDR3nt: TGTGCCAGCAGTTACGACAGGGCTGAATATTCACCCCTCCACTTT; CDR3aa: CASSYDRAEYSPLHF; d_gene: TRBD1; abundance: -; v_gene: TRBV28; len: 15; j_gene: TRBJ1-6
CDR3nt: TGTGCTAGTGGTCCCTCGGGGGGACTCCGCGAGCAGTACTTC; CDR3aa: CASGPSGGLREQYF; d_gene: TRBD2; abundance: -; v_gene: TRBV12-5; len: 14; j_gene: TRBJ2-7